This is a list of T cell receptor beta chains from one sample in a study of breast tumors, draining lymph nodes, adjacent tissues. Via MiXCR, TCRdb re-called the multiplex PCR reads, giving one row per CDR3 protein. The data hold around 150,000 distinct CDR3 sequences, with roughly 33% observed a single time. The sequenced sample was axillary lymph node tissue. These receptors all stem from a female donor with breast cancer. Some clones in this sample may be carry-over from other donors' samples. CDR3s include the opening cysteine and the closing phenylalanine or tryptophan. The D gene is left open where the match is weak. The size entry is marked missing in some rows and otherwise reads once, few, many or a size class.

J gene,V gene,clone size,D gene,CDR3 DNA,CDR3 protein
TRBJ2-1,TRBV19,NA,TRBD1,TGTGCCAGCCGCGGACAGGGGGTGAGTGAGCAGTTCTTC,CASRGQGVSEQFF
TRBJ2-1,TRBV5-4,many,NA,TGTGCCAGCAGCTCAGACTCCTACAATGAGCAGTTCTTC,CASSSDSYNEQFF
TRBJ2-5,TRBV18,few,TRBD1,TGTGCCAGCTCACCACAGGGGGCCCCGGAGACCCAGTACTTC,CASSPQGAPETQYF
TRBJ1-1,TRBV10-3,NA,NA,TGTGCCACCAATTCCGGGACTCGGGGTGAAGCTTTCTTT,CATNSGTRGEAFF
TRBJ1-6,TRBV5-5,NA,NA,TGTGCCAGCACCTCGTTCGGGGTGTTAAGGAGTTCACCCCCCCACTTT,CASTSFGVLRSSPPHF
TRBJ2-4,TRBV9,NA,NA,TGTGCCAGCAGCGGGGGGTTATTCTATACGTGCATTCAGTACTTC,CASSGGLFYTCIQYF
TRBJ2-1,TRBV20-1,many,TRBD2,TGCAGTGCTAGAGTACGGGTAGCGGGGGTTCCCAACTCCTACAATGAGCAGTTCTTC,CSARVRVAGVPNSYNEQFF
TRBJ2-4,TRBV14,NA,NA,TGTGCCAGCAGCCACCCCGGGACTCACCGGGACATTCAGTACTTC,CASSHPGTHRDIQYF
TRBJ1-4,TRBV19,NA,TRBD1,TGTGCCAGTAGTTTGGGGACAGGGGGTGAAAATGAAAAACTGTTTTTT,CASSLGTGGENEKLFF
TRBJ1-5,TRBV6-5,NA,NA,TGTGCCAGCAGTGAGCAGAGCAATCAGCCCCATCATTTT,CASSEQSNQPHHF
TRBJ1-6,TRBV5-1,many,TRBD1,TGCGCCAGCAGCGCGGAACAGGGGGCCCGTAATTCACCCCCCCACTTT,CASSAEQGARNSPPHF
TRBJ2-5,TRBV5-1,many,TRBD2,TGCGCCAGCAGCTTGGCGACTAGCGGGGGCAAAGAGACCCAGTACTTC,CASSLATSGGKETQYF
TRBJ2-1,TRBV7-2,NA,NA,TGTGCCAGCAGCCCACAAACACTCTCCTACAATGAGCAGCTCTTC,CASSPQTLSYNEQLF
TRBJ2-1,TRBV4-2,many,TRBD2,TGTGCCAGCAGCCCTCCTAGCGGGATTCAGTTCTTC,CASSPPSGIQFF
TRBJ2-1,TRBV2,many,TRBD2,TGTGCCAGCAGGGCGACGGGGGGGCGAAATGAGCAGTTCTTC,CASRATGGRNEQFF
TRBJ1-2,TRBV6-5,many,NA,TGTGCCAGCAGTTACTCGAGCGGAAGCGGTCCCTATGGGTACACCTTC,CASSYSSGSGPYGYTF
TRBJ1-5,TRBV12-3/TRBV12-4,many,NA,TGTGCCAGCAGAGACCAGACAGCGGGGAATCAGCCCCAGCATTTT,CASRDQTAGNQPQHF
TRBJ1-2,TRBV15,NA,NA,TGTGCCACCAGCAGAGATTCCGGGAGCTGGGCTGGCTACACCTTC,CATSRDSGSWAGYTF
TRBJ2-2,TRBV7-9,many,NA,TGTGCCAGCAGCCCGGACAGACCCGGGGAGCTGTTTTTT,CASSPDRPGELFF
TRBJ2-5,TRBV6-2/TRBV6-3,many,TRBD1,TGTGCCAGCAGTTACTTAGGACAGGGCCAAGAGACCCAGTACTTC,CASSYLGQGQETQYF
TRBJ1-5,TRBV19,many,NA,TGTGCCAGTAGTATACTGCACTCAGGTAGCAATCAGCCCCAGCATTTT,CASSILHSGSNQPQHF
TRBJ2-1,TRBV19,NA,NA,TGTGCCGGTAGTACGACAGTTAACAATGAGCAGCTCTTC,CAGSTTVNNEQLF
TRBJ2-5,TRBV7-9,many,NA,TGTGCCAGCAGCTTAGCCTTTCAGGGCCGAGAGACCCAGTACTTC,CASSLAFQGRETQYF
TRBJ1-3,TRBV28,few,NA,TGTGCCAGCAGTTTGACGGAGGGGGAGAAAGGACCTGGGGGAAACACCATATATTTT,CASSLTEGEKGPGGNTIYF
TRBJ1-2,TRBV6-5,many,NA,TGTGCCAGCAGTTACGTAGGGGTTGGCTATGGCTACACCTTC,CASSYVGVGYGYTF
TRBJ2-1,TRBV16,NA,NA,TGTGCCAGCAGCCTATCCCACGTCCGCGGCGATTTCTACAATGAGCAGTTCTTC,CASSLSHVRGDFYNEQFF
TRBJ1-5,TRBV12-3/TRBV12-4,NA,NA,TGTGCCAGCAGTTTCGGGACGGGGAGGGCTAGCAATCAGCCCCAGCATTTT,CASSFGTGRASNQPQHF
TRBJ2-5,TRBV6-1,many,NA,TGTGCCAGCAGTGAAGGTCGTTGGGGGGCGAAGGAGACCCAGTACTTC,CASSEGRWGAKETQYF
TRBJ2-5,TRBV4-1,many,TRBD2,TGCGCCAGCAGCCAAACTAGCGGGGGGGCCGGGGAGACCCAGTACTTC,CASSQTSGGAGETQYF
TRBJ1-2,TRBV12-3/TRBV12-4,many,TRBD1,TGTGCCAGCATTGAACAGGGGAGCGGCGGCTACACCTTC,CASIEQGSGGYTF
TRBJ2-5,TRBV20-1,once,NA,TGCAGTGCCAGCTCACTGCAGAGGCCGGAGACCCAGTACTTC,CSASSLQRPETQYF